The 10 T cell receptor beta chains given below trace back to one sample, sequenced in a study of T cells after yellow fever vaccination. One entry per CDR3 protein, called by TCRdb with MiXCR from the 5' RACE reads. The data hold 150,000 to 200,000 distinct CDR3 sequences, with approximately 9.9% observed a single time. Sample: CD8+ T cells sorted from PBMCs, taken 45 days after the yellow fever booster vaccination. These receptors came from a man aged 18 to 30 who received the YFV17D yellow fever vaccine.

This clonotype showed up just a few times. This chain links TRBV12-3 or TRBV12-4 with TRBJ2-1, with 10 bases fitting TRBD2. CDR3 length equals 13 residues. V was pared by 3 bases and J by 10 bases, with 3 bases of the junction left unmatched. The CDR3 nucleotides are TGTGCCAGCAGTTTTCAACTAGCGGGGGAGCAGTTCTTC. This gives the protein CASSFQLAGEQFF.

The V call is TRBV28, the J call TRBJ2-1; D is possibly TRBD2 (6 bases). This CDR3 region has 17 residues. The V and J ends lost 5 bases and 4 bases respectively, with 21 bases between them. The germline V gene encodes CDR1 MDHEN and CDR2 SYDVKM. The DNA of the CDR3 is TGTGCCAGCAGTGCTGGGAGGACCGGGAGAAGGTACAATGAGCAGTTCTTC. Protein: CASSAGRTGRRYNEQFF.

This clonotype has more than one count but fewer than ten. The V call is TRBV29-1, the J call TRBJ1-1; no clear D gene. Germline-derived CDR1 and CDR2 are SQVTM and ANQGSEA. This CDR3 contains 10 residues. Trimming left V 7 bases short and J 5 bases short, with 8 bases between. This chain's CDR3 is CSARSTEAFF. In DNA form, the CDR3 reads TGCAGCGCCCGTAGTACTGAAGCTTTCTTT.

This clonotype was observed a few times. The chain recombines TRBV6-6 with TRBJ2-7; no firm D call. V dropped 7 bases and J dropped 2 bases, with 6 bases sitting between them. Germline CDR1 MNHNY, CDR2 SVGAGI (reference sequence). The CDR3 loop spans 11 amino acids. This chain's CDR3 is CASTRTYEQYF. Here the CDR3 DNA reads TGTGCCAGCACCCGGACCTACGAGCAGTACTTC.

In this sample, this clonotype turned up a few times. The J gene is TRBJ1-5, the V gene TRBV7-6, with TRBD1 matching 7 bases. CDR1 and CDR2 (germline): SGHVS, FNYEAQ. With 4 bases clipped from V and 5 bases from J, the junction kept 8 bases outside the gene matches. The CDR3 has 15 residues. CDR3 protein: CASSSAGGSDQPQHF. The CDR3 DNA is TGTGCCAGCAGCTCGGCAGGGGGATCCGATCAGCCCCAGCATTTT. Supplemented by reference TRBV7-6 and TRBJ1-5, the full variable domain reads GAGVSQSPRYKVTKRGQDVALRCDPISGHVSLYWYRQALGQGPEFLTYFNYEAQQDKSGLPNDRFSAERPEGSISTLTIQRTEQRDSAMYRCASSSAGGSDQPQHFGDGTRLSIL.

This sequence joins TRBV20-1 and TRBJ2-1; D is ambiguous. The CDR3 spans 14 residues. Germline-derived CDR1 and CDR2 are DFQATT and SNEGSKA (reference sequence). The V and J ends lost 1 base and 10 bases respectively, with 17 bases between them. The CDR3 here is CSARGTVNYGEQFF. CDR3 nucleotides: TGCAGTGCTAGAGGGACGGTCAATTATGGGGAGCAGTTCTTC.

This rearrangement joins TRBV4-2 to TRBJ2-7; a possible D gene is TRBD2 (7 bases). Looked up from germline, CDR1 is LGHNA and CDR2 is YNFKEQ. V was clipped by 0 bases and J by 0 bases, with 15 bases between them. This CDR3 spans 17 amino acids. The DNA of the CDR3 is TGTGCCAGCAGCCAAGAGGGAGGGGGGGTCTTCTCCTACGAGCAGTACTTC. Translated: CASSQEGGGVFSYEQYF.

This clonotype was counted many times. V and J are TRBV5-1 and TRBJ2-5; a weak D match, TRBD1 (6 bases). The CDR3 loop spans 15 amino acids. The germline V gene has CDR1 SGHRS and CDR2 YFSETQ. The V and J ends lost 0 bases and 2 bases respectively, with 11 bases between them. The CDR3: CASSLEIGQQETQYF. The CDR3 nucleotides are TGCGCCAGCAGCTTGGAAATAGGACAGCAAGAGACCCAGTACTTC.

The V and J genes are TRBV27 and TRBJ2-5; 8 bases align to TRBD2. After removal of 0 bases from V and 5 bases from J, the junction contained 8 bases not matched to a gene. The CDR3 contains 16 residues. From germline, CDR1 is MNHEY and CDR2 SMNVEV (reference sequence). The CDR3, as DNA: TGTGCCAGCAGTTTATCTCTCGGGGGGGCCAGTGAGACCCAGTACTTC. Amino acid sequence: CASSLSLGGASETQYF.

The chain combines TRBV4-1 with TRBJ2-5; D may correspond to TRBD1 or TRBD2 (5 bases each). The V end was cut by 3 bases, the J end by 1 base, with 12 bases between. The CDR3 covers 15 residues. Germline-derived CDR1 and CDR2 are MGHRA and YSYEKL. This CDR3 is CASSHPGALQETQYF. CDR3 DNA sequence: TGCGCCAGCAGCCATCCCGGGGCTCTCCAAGAGACCCAGTACTTC.